This TCR beta chain was found in a study of T-cell reconstitution after alpha-beta-depleted transplantation in children. Unique molecular identifiers were used to barcode this TCRbeta library. TCRdb ran MiXCR on the PCR reads and lists one entry per CDR3 protein. The sample carries some 300,000 distinct CDR3 sequences, 10% recorded once. A remark on this clonotype: Germline is not matched at one junction end, which may reflect a read error.

Germline CDR1 reads SGHAT; CDR2 reads FQDESV (reference sequence). The CDR3 is 17 residues long. The sequence was collected from a boy in the first two years of life with acute myeloid leukemia, due to receive a stem cell transplant. The chain combines TRBV11-1 with TRBJ2-7, with TRBD2 matching 7 bases. The sequences come from PBMCs, collected before TCRalphabeta/CD19-depleted stem cell transplant. The CDR3 reads CASSLRSTGGSYYEHYF. CDR3 coding DNA: TGTGCCAGCAGCTTAAGATCCACGGGAGGAAGCTACTACGAGCACTACTTC.